This T cell receptor (beta chain) is from a study of PD-1 blockade in mismatch repair-deficient tumors. The assay was immunoSEQ multiplex PCR, and TCRdb's table has in-frame clones only and misses some. The table shows fewer than 100,000 clones, with roughly 80% occurring only once. Per germline, CDR1 SNHLY and CDR2 FYNNEI. The CDR3 has 14 residues. Trimming pared 4 bases from V and 4 bases from J, leaving 11 bases between. The sample consisted of peripheral blood, taken 12 weeks after starting pembrolizumab. This clonotype was obtained from an adult with mismatch repair-deficient cancer. The chain joins TRBV2 to TRBJ2-1; D remains unclear. CDR3 loop: CASSVTRMYNEQFF. As DNA, the CDR3 is TGTGCCAGCAGTGTAACCAGGATGTACAATGAGCAGTTCTTC.